These 21 T cell receptor beta chains came from one sample sequenced in a study of blood T cell repertoires in COVID-19. Generated by immunoSEQ multiplex PCR, the TCRdb table keeps only in-frame clones and is missing some. Here the sample spans roughly 500,000 clones, 70% to 90% being singletons. Sequences were obtained from peripheral blood. Every receptor here comes from a human donor in a cohort sampled during active COVID-19.

This chain uses TRBV12-3 or TRBV12-4 with TRBJ1-1; D not resolved. V shed 10 bases and J shed 3 bases, with 15 bases lying between them. The CDR3 loop spans 13 amino acids. The CDR3 sequence is CATRWRDYTEAFF. As DNA, the CDR3 is TGTGCCACCCGGTGGAGAGACTACACTGAAGCTTTCTTT.

The rearrangement links TRBV15 to TRBJ2-1, with 13 bases fitting TRBD2. The CDR3 spans 19 residues. CDR1 is LNHNV, CDR2 YYDKDF, per germline (reference sequence). The V and J ends lost 0 bases and 2 bases, in that order; junction bases with no gene match: 7. The CDR3 DNA sequence: TGTGCCACCAGCAGAGATAGAGGACTAGCGGGAGAGACCTACAATGAGCAGTTCTTC. Translated, it gives CATSRDRGLAGETYNEQFF.

The V and J genes are TRBV5-1 and TRBJ1-6; D is perhaps TRBD1 (6 bases). V dropped 4 bases and J dropped 7 bases, with 15 bases sitting between them. CDR3 length: 15 residues. CDR1 SGHRS and CDR2 YFSETQ come from the germline V gene. This CDR3 is CASSPGTPENSPLHF. The DNA for the CDR3 is TGCGCCAGCAGCCCCGGGACACCCGAGAATTCACCCCTCCACTTT.

The chain recombines TRBV7-3 with TRBJ1-1, with unresolved D. Trimming left V 5 bases short and J 6 bases short, with 13 bases between. Germline V lookup: CDR1 SGHTA, CDR2 FQGTGA. This CDR3 comprises 13 residues. CDR3 nucleotide sequence: TGTGCCAGCAGCGATAGCGTGCATTCTGAAGCTTTCTTT. As protein: CASSDSVHSEAFF. The full variable domain, completed using reference TRBV7-3 and TRBJ1-1, is GAGVSQTPSNKVTEKGKYVELRCDPISGHTALYWYRQSLGQGPEFLIYFQGTGAADDSGLPNDRFFAVRPEGSVSTLKIQRTERGDSAVYLCASSDSVHSEAFFGQGTRLTVV.

This clone was found many times. This sample includes further DNA sequences coding for the same CDR3. The chain carries TRBV4-3 and TRBJ1-2, with 9 bases matching TRBD1. Trimming removed 2 bases from V and 2 bases from J; junction bases left unmatched: 3. CDR3 length: 15 amino acids. The germline gives CDR1 LGHNA, CDR2 YSLEER. CDR3 in amino acids: CASSQSGTGNYGYTF. The CDR3 region has the DNA TGCGCCAGCAGCCAATCTGGGACAGGGAACTATGGCTACACCTTC.

V is TRBV30 and J is TRBJ2-7, with 7 bases lining up with TRBD2. Losses at the gene ends were 1 base for V and 6 bases for J; bases not matched to a gene: 6. Germline loops: CDR1 GTSNPN, CDR2 SVGIG (reference sequence). The CDR3 totals 13 residues. The CDR3 nucleotides are TGTGCCTGGAGTGCCAAGCGGGAAGGCGAGCAGTACTTC. It yields the protein CAWSAKREGEQYF.

This clone was seen a single time. For the CDR3, the DNA is TGCAGCGTTGAGGGGGCCCCAGAACGTCAAGAGACCCAGTACTTC. This encodes CSVEGAPERQETQYF. The chain recombines TRBV29-1 with TRBJ2-5; a weak D match, TRBD1 (6 bases). The CDR3 consists of 15 residues. V lost 3 bases and J 2 bases, leaving 16 bases between the germline ends. The germline CDR1 and CDR2 sequences are SQVTM and ANQGSEA.

The genes are TRBV7-9 and TRBJ2-3; 14 positions agree with TRBD2. The CDR3 is 15 residues long. Per germline, CDR1 SEHNR and CDR2 FQNEAQ (reference sequence). Trimming removed 6 bases from V and 6 bases from J; junction bases left unmatched: 5. CDR3 in DNA: TGTGCCAGCAGGGGGACTAGCGGGAGAGCGGATACGCAGTATTTT. Translation: CASRGTSGRADTQYF.

The rearrangement uses TRBV5-1 and TRBJ1-3; D gene ambiguous. There are 14 residues in the CDR3. V was cut by 2 bases and J by 4 bases, with 10 bases left in between. Germline CDR1 and CDR2: SGHRS and YFSETQ. The CDR3 bases are TGCGCCAGCAGCTTTTCCAACAGCGGAAACACCATATATTTT. Amino acids: CASSFSNSGNTIYF.

Only a few counts were recorded for this clone. J is TRBJ2-3 and V is TRBV10-1, with a weak D call TRBD2 (7 bases). The CDR3 consists of 15 residues. Germline CDR1 reads WNHNN; CDR2 reads SYGVQD (reference sequence). Trimming pared 5 bases from V and 7 bases from J, leaving 19 bases between. The CDR3 spells CASSSGGPGRNTQYF. The CDR3 bases are TGCGCCAGCAGTTCCGGGGGGCCGGGAAGGAATACGCAGTATTTT.

V is TRBV28 and J is TRBJ2-1, with D unresolved. The germline V gene encodes CDR1 MDHEN and CDR2 SYDVKM. The CDR3 loop spans 14 amino acids. The V gene lost 3 bases and the J gene lost 9 bases, with 15 bases spanning the gap. CDR3 coding DNA: TGTGCCAGCAGTTTTCTGTCAGATCATGCTGAGCAGTTCTTC. Encoded protein: CASSFLSDHAEQFF.

This chain uses TRBV7-9 with TRBJ1-2; the D is unclear. The CDR3 runs to 14 residues. CDR1 and CDR2 from the germline V gene are SEHNR and FQNEAQ (reference sequence). Trimming took 3 bases from V and 6 from J, leaving 14 bases between them. The CDR3 spells CASSFPLPADGYTF. The CDR3 bases are TGTGCCAGCAGCTTTCCCCTCCCAGCGGATGGCTACACCTTC. Combining the CDR3 with reference TRBV7-9 and TRBJ1-2 gives the whole variable domain DTGVSQNPRHKITKRGQNVTFRCDPISEHNRLYWYRQTLGQGPEFLTYFQNEAQLEKSRLLSDRFSAERPKGSFSTLEIQRTEQGDSAMYLCASSFPLPADGYTFGSGTRLTVV.

The V gene is TRBV24-1, the J gene TRBJ2-3; the match to TRBD1 covers 7 bases. J gave up 0 bases and V 9 bases, and 5 bases lay outside the gene matches. The CDR3 is 14 amino acids. The germline V gene encodes CDR1 KGHDR and CDR2 SFDVKD. The CDR3 bases are TGTGCCACCGCCCCGGGACAGAGCACAGATACGCAGTATTTT. Its translation is CATAPGQSTDTQYF.

With regard to this clone: At the DNA level, this CDR3 is encoded by other sequences in the same sample as well. This chain joins TRBV18 and TRBJ2-3; 8 nucleotides align to TRBD1. There are 15 residues in the CDR3. Germline values: CDR1 KGHSH, CDR2 LQKENI. The trim removed 0 bases at V and 1 base at J, leaving 0 bases unmatched. The CDR3 reads CASSPPGQGTDTQYF. The DNA for the CDR3 is TGTGCCAGCTCACCACCGGGACAGGGCACAGATACGCAGTATTTT.

The chain carries TRBV7-3 and TRBJ2-2, with 7 positions matching TRBD2. Germline CDR1 SGHTA, CDR2 FQGTGA. Losses at the gene ends were 0 bases for V and 5 bases for J; bases not matched to a gene: 12. The CDR3 is 18 amino acids. Written as DNA, the CDR3 is TGTGCCAGCAGCTTAACCGCTCTAACGGGAGGATTGACCGGGGAGCTGTTTTTT. Its protein is CASSLTALTGGLTGELFF.

The chain carries TRBV21-1 and TRBJ2-1; the table assigns TRBD2, which was not confirmed against the DNA. TRBV21-1 is designated a pseudogene. There are 15 residues in the CDR3. Here the CDR3 reads CASSKIQRGGNEQFF. CDR3 DNA: TGTGCCAGCAGCAAAATCCAGCGGGGGGGCAATGAGCAGTTCTTC.

Comments on this clone: Other DNA sequences from this sample encode an identical CDR3 as well. This rearrangement joins TRBV19 to TRBJ1-1; no definite D call. Germline V gene lookup returns CDR1 LNHDA and CDR2 SQIVND (reference sequence). The CDR3 has 13 residues. Trimming shortened V by 0 bases and J by 1 base, and 3 bases separated the two germline ends. Here the CDR3 DNA reads TGTGCCAGTAGTATAGATAGGAACACTGAAGCTTTCTTT. This gives the protein CASSIDRNTEAFF.

The V and J genes are TRBV5-6 and TRBJ1-3; possibly TRBD1 for D (6 bases). Trimming shortened V by 4 bases and J by 0 bases, and 11 bases separated the two germline ends. Per germline, CDR1 SGHDT and CDR2 YYEEEE. The CDR3 runs 15 residues. CDR3 in DNA: TGTGCCAGCAGCGGCTACAGGGACTCTGGAAACACCATATATTTT. This translates into CASSGYRDSGNTIYF.

V gene TRBV13 combines with J gene TRBJ1-1; D gene ambiguous. CDR1 is PRHDT, CDR2 FYEKMQ, per germline (reference sequence). V was cut by 5 bases and J by 7 bases, with 8 bases left in between. The CDR3 sequence is 11 residues long. The CDR3 region is CASSLSREAFF. CDR3 coding DNA: TGTGCCAGCAGCCTAAGCCGTGAAGCTTTCTTT.

V gene TRBV7-9 combines with J gene TRBJ2-3; D is perhaps TRBD2 (6 bases). The length of the CDR3 is 17 residues. The germline CDR1 and CDR2 sequences are SEHNR and FQNEAQ (reference sequence). V was pared by 1 base and J by 1 base, with 15 bases between. The CDR3 loop reads CASSLDRAGTGTDTQYF. DNA for the CDR3: TGTGCCAGCAGCTTAGATCGGGCGGGAACAGGCACAGATACGCAGTATTTT.

This chain connects TRBV11-3 to TRBJ1-1; TRBD1 matches 8 bases. Germline values: CDR1 SGHNT, CDR2 YENEEA. The CDR3 is made up of 15 amino acids. Trimming cost V 5 bases and J 1 base; bases outside gene matches: 6. DNA of the CDR3: TGTGCCAGCAGCGCAGGACAGGGTCGGAACACTGAAGCTTTCTTT. Its translation: CASSAGQGRNTEAFF.